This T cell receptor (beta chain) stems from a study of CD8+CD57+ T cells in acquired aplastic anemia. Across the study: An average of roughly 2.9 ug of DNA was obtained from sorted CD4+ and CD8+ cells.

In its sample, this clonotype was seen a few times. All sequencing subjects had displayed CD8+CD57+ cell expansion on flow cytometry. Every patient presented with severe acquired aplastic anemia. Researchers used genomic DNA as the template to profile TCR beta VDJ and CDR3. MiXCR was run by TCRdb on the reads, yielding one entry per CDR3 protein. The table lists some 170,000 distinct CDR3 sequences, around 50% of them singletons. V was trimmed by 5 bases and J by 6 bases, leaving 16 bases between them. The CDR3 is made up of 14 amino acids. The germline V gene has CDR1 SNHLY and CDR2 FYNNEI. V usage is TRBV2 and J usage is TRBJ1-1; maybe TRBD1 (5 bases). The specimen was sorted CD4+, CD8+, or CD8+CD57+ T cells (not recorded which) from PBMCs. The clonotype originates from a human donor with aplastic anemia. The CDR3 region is CASSQDRGAAEAFF. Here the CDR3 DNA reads TGTGCCAGCAGTCAAGACAGAGGGGCGGCTGAAGCTTTCTTT. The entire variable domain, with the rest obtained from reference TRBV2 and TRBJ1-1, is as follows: EPEVTQTPSHQVTQMGQEVILRCVPISNHLYFYWYRQILGQKVEFLVSFYNNEISEKSEIFDDQFSVERPDGSNFTLKIRSTKLEDSAMYFCASSQDRGAAEAFFGQGTRLTVV.